Listed here is a single T cell receptor beta chain. Its antigen is unknown. No much larger clonotype is one base removed from it; base qualities were not supplied. The cohort comprised more than 550 healthy bone marrow donors. Cohort members were all nominally healthy when sampled, although unrecorded immune exposures were likely present. Of the 670 or so cohort members, about 290 had a positive CMV serostatus and about 350 had a negative one, while no CMV serostatus was recorded for the donor. A peripheral blood sample was collected from each donor, and TCR beta sequencing was performed on peripheral blood mononuclear cells. Genomic DNA was extracted from the blood cell samples with the Qiagen DNeasy Blood Extraction Kit. This sample is drawn from a study of cytomegalovirus exposure and HLA in healthy donors listed by TCRdb under 2017. General notes on the study: According to an earlier analysis of several hundred of the donors, some 170 million T cells yielded some 110 million unique TCR beta sequences and about 300 Gb of sequence data. About 280 gigabases of sequencing data and around 88 million unique TCR sequences made up an early release that covered about 640 HLA-typed donors. Of the approximately 370 genotyped donors, over 80% were placed in the genetic ancestry cluster associated with self-reported Caucasian donors. The study aimed to test whether signatures of past pathogen exposure could be identified by cataloging public T cell receptors. The study used immunosequencing to profile the T cell repertoires of several hundred subjects and linked those repertoires to cytomegalovirus serostatus. Along with the approximately 600-subject first cohort, a separate validation cohort of more than 90 different subjects was used. The study combined high-throughput TCR immunosequencing, statistical association of individual TCRs with disease status, and machine learning to predict cytomegalovirus infection status. A later analysis re-examined previously published TCR beta repertoires from over 500 donors and added high-resolution HLA genotyping to investigate patterns of TCR occurrence. In the later analysis, no new phenotypic data were used to find candidate immune exposures; instead, reliance was placed on TCR beta sequences and their occurrence across donors. To decide whether each TCR beta V gene segment behaved as functional or pseudogenic, an earlier analysis of some 600 of the donors relied on high-throughput TCR beta sequencing. Donor age, sex, ethnicity and CMV serostatus were collected together with the repertoire data. A later genetic analysis took genome-wide SNP genotypes for about 65% of the 666 donors and used that subset as a discovery cohort. Every discovery cohort repertoire had been produced on one sequencing platform. Class I and class II HLA loci were covered by the typing at four-digit resolution. Typing coverage varied by locus: about 629-630 donors for A, B, C, DRB1 and DQB1; more than 500 for DQA1; 606 for DPA1; 400 to 480 for DPB1. Several DR-DQ haplotypes were treated as single units for association and clustering because of strong linkage in the cohort. On average, around 200,000 unique TCR beta nucleotide sequences were sequenced per donor among a few hundred genotyped donors of the cohort, with around 19% of those sequences being non-productive. What the work shows at the level of the full study, not this receptor alone: In a later analysis, HLA-associated TCR beta chains showed more clonal expansion and lower generation probabilities than non-associated chains that were equally common. An association between a missense DCLRE1C variant and V-gene and J-gene trimming of TCR beta chains was found in a later genetic analysis and replicated in an independent cohort. The earlier analysis of approximately 540 of the donors excluded roughly 17 rarely observed V segments, including chromosome 9 orphons, because counts were too low. The sequencing pipeline was judged likely to have produced a cluster of highly shared sequence variants as a technical artifact. Broadly in line with IMGT annotations, most TCR beta V segments showed up in productive rearrangements about 90% or about 30% of the time in an earlier analysis of under 700 of the donors. Sequencing depth was assumed to be roughly uniform across donors in the presence/absence analyses, though that assumption may not hold. A later analysis found that most CMV-associated TCR beta chains appeared HLA-restricted, with HLA associations seemingly driven largely by CMV exposure. Assigning TCR associations to individual alleles was difficult when HLA alleles, especially DR and DQ, strongly co-occurred. Correlated functional status among segregating V segments might reflect linkage disequilibrium, but an unknown experimental factor could not be ruled out. This cohort had only TCR beta chains sequenced, and the lack of alpha or paired-chain data limited which features could be detected. A further reported finding was that TCR beta sequences accurately predicted the HLA-A and HLA-B alleles for most subjects in the first cohort. Most TCR sequences were seen in very few donors, while some public TCRs were found in many individuals. Some IMGT-functional V segments, including TRBV6-2 and TRBV6-3, could not be distinguished by the 87-base-pair reads and were therefore excluded. According to a later genetic analysis, donors in an Asian-associated ancestry cluster had fewer N-insertions in productive TCRs than the roughly 660-donor mean. Because HLA typing was unavailable for some donors at each locus, only the typed subset was used in association tests. The study gave a list of 150 to 200 TCR beta chains associated with cytomegalovirus. The authors suggested that the approach could potentially be generalized to other disease states and immunological phenotypes. Cytomegalovirus status was reported to be diagnosed by the classifier with high specificity and sensitivity in both the original and validation cohorts. A later analysis associated about 18,000 TCR beta sequences with specific HLA alleles at a false discovery rate of 0.05. In vitro tests confirmed that three of the cytomegalovirus-associated TCR beta chains recognize cytomegalovirus antigens. In a later analysis, the rate of TCR association differed among HLA loci, with DRB1 alleles having the most associated TCRs and HLA-C alleles having the fewest. For the cohort, immune exposure information was limited to CMV serostatus. Several of the top co-occurrence clusters appeared to be linked to parvovirus B19, influenza, CMV and Epstein-Barr virus, according to a later analysis.

The library was built by means of the immunoSEQ multiplex PCR assay. For the multiplex PCR, a mixture combining 60 forward primers for TCR Vbeta segments and 13 reverse primers for TCR Jbeta segments was used. The CDR3 region of rearranged TCR beta genes was amplified from genomic DNA by a multiplex PCR assay. The Illumina HiSeq System was used to sequence the amplified TCR beta libraries as 87-base-pair reads. Turning to the authors' computational methods: A later analysis counted approximately 74 million unique TCR beta chains across the 666 repertoires, and some 11 million of these chains were shared by at least two donors. Raw reads were error-corrected and collapsed into unique sequences by a nearest-neighbor algorithm in which closely related sequences were merged to remove PCR and sequencing errors. CDR3 sequences were aligned to IMGT reference sequences to assign V, D and J gene segments. For a sequence to be retained, a match of at least six nucleotides was required to both a V gene segment and a J gene segment. A rearrangement was called productive if the CDR3 had no stop codons and remained in frame with V and J, and every other rearrangement was called non-productive. Following IMGT convention, CDR3 was defined as the stretch from the second conserved V-encoded cysteine to the conserved J-encoded phenylalanine. In an earlier analysis of 587 of the donors, sequences lacking an unambiguous match to a single V gene segment were excluded. An earlier analysis of over 450 of the donors classified V segments as functional when productive rearrangements were above 56.7% and as segregating when the standard deviation between donors was above 5%. A statistical classification framework was developed to diagnose cytomegalovirus status using the catalog of TCR beta chain sequences. A later analysis assigned V and J genes by comparing TCR nucleotide sequences with IMGT/GENE-DB human TR gene sequences. In a later analysis, CDR3 sequences and most-parsimonious VDJ recombination scenarios were assigned using the TCRdist pipeline. In a later analysis, every TCR beta chain was defined by the combination of its CDR3 amino acid sequence and its V-gene family, and reads without a unique V-gene family were dropped. As a way to deal with suspected cross-contamination and a sequencing artifact, a later analysis dropped approximately 570 nucleotide sequences that were highly shared and had low generation probability. In a later analysis, a clonal expansion index for each public chain was calculated from normalized within-repertoire ranks of inferred template counts. A later analysis computed generation probabilities with a VDJ recombination model fitted to out-of-frame rearrangements, and checked the results against IGoR. In a later analysis, hypergeometric tests were used to score TCR-TCR, TCR-HLA and TCR-CMV co-occurrence, with a repertoire-size bias correction applied to TCR pairs. A later analysis estimated false discovery rates by permuting HLA or CMV assignments 20 times. In a later analysis, co-occurring TCRs were grouped with DBSCAN, and TCRdist sequence similarity was added when clustering was performed within HLA-allele-positive subsets. Repertoires with fewer than 30,000 or more than 120,000 public chains were left out of co-occurrence clustering, as were about five repertoires with anomalous nucleotide sharing. Drawn from immuneACCESS, this table holds only the in-frame rearrangements with V and J called that TCRdb kept. Clones are partly lost; checked studies trace under half to an unresolved V gene and leave the rest unexplained. From that table come the V and J calls and clone size; the DNA was used to work out D and trimming. Within this sample are 65,000 to 95,000 clones, with around 79% of them counted one time only. Roughly 13% of the sample goes to the ten largest clones.

Looking up the germline V gene yields CDR1 SGDLS and CDR2 YYNGEE. V trim: 2 bases; J trim: 2 bases; unmatched bases: 2. The CDR3 runs 15 amino acids, cysteine and phenylalanine included. Kept here is only the CDR3 DNA, which spans 45 bases and is read in frame from base 1. In this chain, TRBV9 is recombined with TRBJ2-3; TRBD1 agrees with 10 junctional bases. This sequence originates from a human donor in good health. Sequences were obtained from PBMCs. The DNA sequence is TGTGCCAGCAGCGTGGGACAGGGGAACACAGATACGCAGTATTTT. This gives the protein CASSVGQGNTDTQYF.